This record covers a single T cell receptor (beta chain). Its antigen is unknown. Carrying unique molecular identifiers, the cDNA also gained a universal primer site through template switching. MiXCR was run by TCRdb on the 5' RACE reads, yielding one entry per CDR3 protein. Of about 530,000 distinct CDR3 sequences detected, 20% to 25% appear once; the ten largest clones hold more than 0.4%. The sample is drawn from a study of identical twins. The study's findings and limits: Insertions were reduced in abundant cord blood beta clonotypes but not in memory repertoires. Conclusions were drawn cross-sectionally by statistical analysis, without following the same donors. Models underestimated how often monozygotic twins shared out-of-frame TCR alpha.

This CDR3 has 17 residues. V lost 3 bases to trimming and J lost 2 bases, with 14 bases between them. Germline V CDR1 and CDR2: MNHEY, SMNVEV (reference sequence). This same sample was also part of a study on yellow fever vaccine responses in identical twins.

The TCR sequence derives from a woman aged 18-30 years in good health. The chain employs TRBV27 and TRBJ2-6; a possible D gene is TRBD1 (7 bases). Sequenced: CD4+ T cells sorted from blood. CDR3 protein: CASSFWQGGAGANVLTF. DNA of the CDR3: TGTGCCAGCAGTTTTTGGCAGGGGGGAGCTGGGGCCAACGTCCTGACTTTC.